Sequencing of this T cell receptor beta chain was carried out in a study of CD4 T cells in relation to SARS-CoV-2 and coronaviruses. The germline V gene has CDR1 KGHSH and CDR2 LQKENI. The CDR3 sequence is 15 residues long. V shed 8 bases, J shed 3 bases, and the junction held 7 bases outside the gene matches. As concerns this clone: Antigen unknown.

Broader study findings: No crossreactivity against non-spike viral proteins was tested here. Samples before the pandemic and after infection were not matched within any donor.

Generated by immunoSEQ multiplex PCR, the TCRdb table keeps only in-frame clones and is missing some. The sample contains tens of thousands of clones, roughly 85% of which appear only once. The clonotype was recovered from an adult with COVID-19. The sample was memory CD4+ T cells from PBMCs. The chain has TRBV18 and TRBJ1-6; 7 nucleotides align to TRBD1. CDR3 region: CASAGGLGYNSPLHF. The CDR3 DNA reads TGTGCCAGCGCAGGGGGACTCGGCTATAATTCACCCCTCCACTTT. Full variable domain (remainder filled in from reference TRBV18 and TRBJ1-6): NAGVMQNPRHLVRRRGQEARLRCSPMKGHSHVYWYRQLPEEGLKFMVYLQKENIIDESGMPKERFSAEFPKEGPSILRIQQVVRGDSAAYFCASAGGLGYNSPLHFGNGTRLTVT.